Only a few counts were recorded for the clone carrying this T cell receptor beta chain. The data were taken from a study of blood T cell repertoires in COVID-19. Background on the study: From T cells, B-cell-depleted T cells, or PBMCs came the material, which was cDNA or gDNA.

In the source study's methods: Amplified reference gene primers provided the basis for estimating nucleated cell counts. Data came from immunoSEQ multiplex PCR; TCRdb stores just in-frame clones and leaves some out. That table furnishes V, J and clone size, whereas the DNA furnished D and trimming. Of a few hundred thousand clones listed, roughly 90% were seen once; the top ten hold approximately 0.85%. The CDR3 has 14 residues. Losses at the gene ends were 5 bases for V and 5 bases for J; bases not matched to a gene: 4. Germline lookup yields CDR1 MDHEN and CDR2 SYDVKM. This clonotype originated in a woman aged 40 to 50 who had recovered from COVID-19. The V and J genes are TRBV28 and TRBJ1-5; 9 nucleotides line up with TRBD1. Specimen: peripheral blood. The CDR3 here is CASSTGTGYQPQHF. DNA of the CDR3: TGTGCCAGCAGTACGGGGACAGGGTATCAGCCCCAGCATTTT.